This TCR beta chain was recorded in a study of blood T cell repertoires in COVID-19. At the level of the study: COVID-19 samples collected from the United States, Italy and Spain covered acute and convalescent phases. The cDNA or gDNA used as material had been derived from T cells, B-cell-depleted T cells, or PBMCs.

TCRdb's copy holds only in-frame clones and misses some; the assay was immunoSEQ multiplex PCR. In the table there are over 350,000 clones, 86% of which are singletons. The CDR3 contains 17 residues. Trimming removed 0 bases from V and 2 bases from J, with 17 bases in between. Germline lookup yields CDR1 LGHDT and CDR2 YNNKEL (reference sequence). This sequence joins TRBV3-1 (or the pseudogene TRBV3-2) and TRBJ2-7; TRBD2 is a possible D gene (5 bases). The receptor was derived from a woman between 25 and 40 years old with active or convalescent COVID-19. The sequenced material came from peripheral blood. The CDR3 DNA follows: TGTGCCAGCAGCCAAGATCTTTCGGGATTTCGAGCCTACGAGCAGTACTTC. This codes for CASSQDLSGFRAYEQYF.